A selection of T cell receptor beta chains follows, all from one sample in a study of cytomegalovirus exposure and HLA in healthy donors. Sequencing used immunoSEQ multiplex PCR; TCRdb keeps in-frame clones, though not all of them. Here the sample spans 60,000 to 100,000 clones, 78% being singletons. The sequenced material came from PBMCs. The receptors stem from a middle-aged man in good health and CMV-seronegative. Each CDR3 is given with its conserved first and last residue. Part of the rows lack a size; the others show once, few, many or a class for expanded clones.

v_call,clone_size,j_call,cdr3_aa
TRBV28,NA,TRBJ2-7,CASSLGTSNEQYF
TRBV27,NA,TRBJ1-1,CASSRFGSPGASTEAFF
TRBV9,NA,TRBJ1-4,CASSPRGQAGATNEKLFF
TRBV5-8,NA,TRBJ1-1,CASSLVDRENTEAFF
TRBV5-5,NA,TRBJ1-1,CASSLTAIMNTEAFF
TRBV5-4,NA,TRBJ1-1,CASSWDRGSTEAFF
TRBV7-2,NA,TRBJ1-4,CASSARASSTNEKLFF
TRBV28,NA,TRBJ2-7,CASSFFYEQYF
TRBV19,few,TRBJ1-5,CASSIGFVGAPDSNQPQHF
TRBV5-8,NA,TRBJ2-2,CASIEQGAGELFF
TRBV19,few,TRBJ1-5,CASSMRRQVYSNQPQHF
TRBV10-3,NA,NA,CAIGDPGLAENYEQYF
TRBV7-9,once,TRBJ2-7,CASSLTLEGYEQYF
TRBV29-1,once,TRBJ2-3,CSAPGQGDTQYF
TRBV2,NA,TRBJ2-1,CASSEQGGGTYNEQFF
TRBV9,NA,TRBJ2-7,CASSVAAGTYEQYF
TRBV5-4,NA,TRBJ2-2,CASSQGLAANTGELFF
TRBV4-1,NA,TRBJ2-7,CASSQDSGGEIYEQYF
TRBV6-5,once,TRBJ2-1,CASSRTSGAYNEQFF
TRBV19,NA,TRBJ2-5,CASSIRTGGETQYF
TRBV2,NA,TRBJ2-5,CASKGEETQYF
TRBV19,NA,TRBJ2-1,CASSIPGLAGRHEQFF
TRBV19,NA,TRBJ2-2,CASSMQQNTGELFF
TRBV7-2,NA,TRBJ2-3,CASSLGLGQYTDTQYF
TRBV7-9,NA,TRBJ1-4,CASSSWDRGKVEKLFF
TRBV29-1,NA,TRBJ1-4,CSPWVGGGEKLFF